The 15 T cell receptor beta chains below come from one sample, sequenced in a study of T cell responses to AZD1222 COVID-19 vaccine. Clones were read by immunoSEQ multiplex PCR, and TCRdb kept only the in-frame ones, dropping some. This sample has approximately 150,000 clones; roughly 88% occur once, and the top ten carry roughly 2%. The sequences come from peripheral blood, collected 28 days after the second AZD1222 dose. These TCRs come from an adult who received the AZD1222 COVID-19 vaccine.

The gene calls are TRBV5-1 and TRBJ1-2, with TRBD1 as a possible D gene (6 bases). Trimming shortened V by 6 bases and J by 8 bases, and 23 bases separated the two germline ends. Germline loops: CDR1 SGHRS, CDR2 YFSETQ. The CDR3 consists of 15 residues. The CDR3 DNA is TGCGCCAGCACCATGGAGGGGGGGCGCGTTGAAGGCTACACCTTC. Protein sequence: CASTMEGGRVEGYTF.

The gene calls are TRBV19 and TRBJ2-3; no clear D. Trimming took off 5 bases at V and 6 bases at J, with 9 bases between the two ends. This CDR3 spans 12 amino acids. Germline CDR1 is LNHDA and CDR2 is SQIVND (reference sequence). The CDR3 loop reads CASSRYGDTQYF. The CDR3 DNA follows: TGTGCCAGTAGTCGCTATGGCGATACGCAGTATTTT.

This clone was found once. The J gene is TRBJ1-5, the V gene TRBV10-1; D remains ambiguous. The length of the CDR3 is 12 residues. The germline V gene has CDR1 WNHNN and CDR2 SYGVQD (reference sequence). With 1 base removed from V and 6 bases from J, the gap between germline ends came to 4 bases. In nucleotides, the CDR3 is TGCGCCAGCAGTGAGTTGGGTCAGCCCCAGCATTTT. Protein product: CASSELGQPQHF.

The chain recombines TRBV7-3 with TRBJ2-3; 14 bases are shared with TRBD2. Trimming took 3 bases from V and 1 from J; bases not matched to a gene: 12. CDR1 is SGHTA and CDR2 is FQGTGA in the germline V gene. The CDR3 runs to 20 residues. The CDR3 reads CASSFKPGTSGSMGTDTQYF. The CDR3 coding sequence is TGTGCCAGCAGCTTTAAACCCGGGACTAGCGGGAGTATGGGCACAGATACGCAGTATTTT.

This chain joins TRBV6-2 or TRBV6-3 and TRBJ1-4, with a tentative D call TRBD1 (5 bases). V dropped 0 bases and J dropped 6 bases, with 17 bases sitting between them. Germline assignment: CDR1 MNHEY and CDR2 SVGEGT. This CDR3 comprises 17 residues. CDR3 protein: CASSYSPGRGGDEKLFF. The CDR3 bases are TGTGCCAGCAGTTACTCCCCTGGGAGGGGTGGAGATGAAAAACTGTTTTTT.

The V gene is TRBV6-6, the J gene TRBJ1-1, with D uncertain. CDR3 length: 13 residues. Trimming took 2 bases from V and 4 from J, leaving 8 bases between them. Germline V CDR1 and CDR2: MNHNY, SVGAGI (reference sequence). CDR3 nucleotide sequence: TGTGCCAGCAGTTACGTCCAAGCCACTGAAGCTTTCTTT. Its translation is CASSYVQATEAFF.

The V and J genes are TRBV6-1 and TRBJ1-4; 8 nucleotides agree with TRBD1. The CDR3 consists of 17 residues. The J segment lost 2 bases and the V segment lost 4 bases, leaving 9 bases of the junction unmatched. Germline assignment: CDR1 MNHNS and CDR2 SASEGT. The CDR3 nucleotides are TGTGCCAGCAGTGGGACAGGGTTTGTCTTGACTAATGAAAAACTGTTTTTT. This encodes CASSGTGFVLTNEKLFF.

The chain couples TRBV6-2 or TRBV6-3 to TRBJ1-5; D is undetermined. Germline V gene lookup returns CDR1 MNHEY and CDR2 SVGEGT. The CDR3 totals 14 residues. Trimming removed 6 bases at V and 0 bases at J, with 9 bases between. The CDR3 region is CASSHIDSNQPQHF. DNA of the CDR3: TGTGCCAGCAGCCACATCGATAGCAATCAGCCCCAGCATTTT.

The chain links TRBV19 to TRBJ2-1; TRBD1 is a possible D gene (5 bases). Per the germline V gene, CDR1 is LNHDA and CDR2 is SQIVND (reference sequence). The CDR3 is 11 residues long. V was shortened by 1 base and J by 11 bases, with 6 bases between the two germline ends. The CDR3 region is CASSIGQQQFF. In DNA, the CDR3 is TGTGCCAGTAGTATAGGACAGCAGCAGTTCTTC.

This sequence joins TRBV7-9 and TRBJ2-1, with a possible D match to TRBD2 (6 bases). With 5 bases removed from V and 7 bases from J, the gap between germline ends came to 18 bases. Looked up from germline, CDR1 is SEHNR and CDR2 is FQNEAQ (reference sequence). This CDR3 is 15 amino acids long. The CDR3 region has the DNA TGTGCCAGCAGCACCGGGCGGGGACTTGAAAATGAGCAGTTCTTC. Its translation: CASSTGRGLENEQFF. Full variable domain (missing parts from reference TRBV7-9 and TRBJ2-1): DTGVSQNPRHKITKRGQNVTFRCDPISEHNRLYWYRQTLGQGPEFLTYFQNEAQLEKSRLLSDRFSAERPKGSFSTLEIQRTEQGDSAMYLCASSTGRGLENEQFFGPGTRLTVL.

This rearrangement joins TRBV5-8 to TRBJ2-5; maybe TRBD1 (5 bases). The CDR3 consists of 12 residues. Germline CDR1 SGHTS, CDR2 YDEGEE. V was shortened by 0 bases and J by 13 bases, with 13 bases between the two germline ends. CDR3 in amino acids: CASSLGGQGGYF. In DNA form, the CDR3 reads TGTGCCAGCAGCTTGGGCGGTCAGGGCGGGTACTTC.

The chain uses TRBV27 and TRBJ2-2, with D uncertain. The germline V gene encodes CDR1 MNHEY and CDR2 SMNVEV (reference sequence). V was cut by 4 bases and J by 6 bases, with 3 bases left in between. The CDR3 has 11 residues. The CDR3 sequence is CASSYAGELFF. For the CDR3, the DNA is TGTGCCAGCAGTTACGCCGGGGAGCTGTTTTTT.

CDR3 DNA: TGTGCCAGCAGGGCGGAGGCTTATACGCAGTATTTT. Translated: CASRAEAYTQYF. The chain is built from TRBV6-6 and TRBJ2-3; tentative D call: TRBD2 (5 bases). Germline V gene lookup returns CDR1 MNHNY and CDR2 SVGAGI (reference sequence). This CDR3 contains 12 residues. Trimming stripped 6 bases from V and 7 bases from J, with 11 bases between.

This sequence joins TRBV5-4 and TRBJ2-3; D uncertain. The germline V gene encodes CDR1 SGHNT and CDR2 YYREEE (reference sequence). Between the trimmed V and J ends, which lost 4 bases and 3 bases, there was a span of 12 bases. CDR3 length: 14 residues. CDR3 nucleotide sequence: TGTGCCAGCAGCCCCCTGGTCGGAACAGATACGCAGTATTTT. This codes for CASSPLVGTDTQYF.

The chain links TRBV5-1 to TRBJ2-1; 8 nucleotides align to TRBD2. The CDR3 runs 15 residues. V gave up 3 bases and J gave up 2 bases; unmatched junction bases: 4. The germline V gene encodes CDR1 SGHRS and CDR2 YFSETQ. The CDR3 nucleotides read TGCGCCAGCAGCTATAGCGGGGCTACCTACAATGAGCAGTTCTTC. This sequence encodes CASSYSGATYNEQFF.